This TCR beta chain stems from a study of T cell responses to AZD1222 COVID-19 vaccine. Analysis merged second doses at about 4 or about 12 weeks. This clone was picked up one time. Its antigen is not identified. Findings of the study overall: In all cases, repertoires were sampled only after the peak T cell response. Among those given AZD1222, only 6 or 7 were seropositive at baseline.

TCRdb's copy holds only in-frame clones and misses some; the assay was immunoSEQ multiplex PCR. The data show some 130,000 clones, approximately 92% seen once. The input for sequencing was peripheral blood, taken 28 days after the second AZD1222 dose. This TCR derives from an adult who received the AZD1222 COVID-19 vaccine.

The CDR3: CASSRRNDRGAEAFF. As DNA, the CDR3 is TGTGCCAGCAGCCGAAGAAACGACAGGGGAGCTGAAGCTTTCTTT. The chain joins TRBV3-1 (or the pseudogene TRBV3-2) to TRBJ1-1; 8 bases match TRBD1. The ends lost 4 bases at V and 6 bases at J; junction bases unmatched: 10. The CDR3 spans 15 residues. CDR1 is LGHDT and CDR2 is YNNKEL in the germline V gene (reference sequence).